This T cell receptor (beta chain) was found in a study of CD4 T cells in relation to SARS-CoV-2 and coronaviruses. Study background: Negative control cultures got HIV-1 Nef peptides or no peptide. Crossreactive spike epitopes shared across donors were mapped to their HLA restriction.

Points from the study as a whole: No donor gave both pre-pandemic and post-infection samples.

Before the COVID-19 pandemic, during about 2010-2018, CD4+ T cells were taken from unexposed donors. CD4+ T cells were isolated from the cells after less than 13 days of culture. Cells permitting, SARS-CoV-2 S/N and four cold-coronavirus spikes were tested on unexposed-donor CD4+ T cells. On this clone: Antigen specificity is unknown.

Clones were sequenced by immunoSEQ multiplex PCR, and TCRdb holds only the in-frame ones, with some missing. The data show some 20,000 clones, with over 70% seen just once and 9% to 15% held by the top ten. Trimming took 2 bases from V and 0 from J, leaving 14 bases between them. The CDR3 contains 17 residues. The germline V gene encodes CDR1 GTSNPN and CDR2 SVGIG (reference sequence). This TCR was recovered from a human donor in good health. Sequenced: CD4+ T cells from PBMCs, cultured in vitro. This rearrangement joins TRBV30 to TRBJ2-6; unclear D gene. The CDR3 is CAWSKARYNSGANVLTF. As DNA, the CDR3 is TGTGCCTGGAGTAAGGCTAGGTACAACTCTGGGGCCAACGTCCTGACTTTC. Looking up the rest from reference TRBV30 and TRBJ2-6 gives the full variable domain: SQTIHQWPATLVQPVGSPLSLECTVEGTSNPNLYWYRQAAGRGLQLLFYSVGIGQISSEVPQNLSASRPQDRQFILSSKKLLLSDSGFYLCAWSKARYNSGANVLTFGAGSRLTVL.